Here is one TCR beta chain with its context. Per the authors' pipeline: Amplified reference gene primers provided the basis for estimating nucleated cell counts. Sequenced by immunoSEQ multiplex PCR; TCRdb stores in-frame clones only, minus some. For V, J and clone size, that table is used; D and trimming come from the DNA. The sample consists of 150,000 to 200,000 clones, more than 60% of them appearing once. This record belongs to a study of blood T cell repertoires in COVID-19. Study-level background: Acute and convalescent COVID-19 specimens originated in the United States, Italy and Spain. T cells, B-cell-depleted T cells, or PBMCs provided the cDNA or gDNA that served as material.

The TCR originated in a man in his 70s with acute or convalescent COVID-19. Sequenced sample: peripheral blood.

The CDR3 sequence is CASSPGLAGTGELFF. The CDR3 nucleotides are TGTGCCAGCAGTCCGGGACTAGCCGGAACCGGGGAGCTGTTTTTT. This chain connects TRBV6-4 to TRBJ2-2; 9 positions match TRBD2. J gave up 5 bases and V 5 bases, and 6 bases lay outside the gene matches. Per germline, CDR1 MRHNA and CDR2 SNTAGT. The CDR3 is 15 amino acids.